The 6 T cell receptor beta chains reported below all come from one sample, sequenced in a study of PD-1 blockade in mismatch repair-deficient tumors. Profiling relied on immunoSEQ multiplex PCR, and the TCRdb table lists in-frame clones only, not all of them. The sample yields 30,000 to 45,000 clones, 80% to 90% seen once. Sequencing was performed on peripheral blood, taken about 76 weeks after starting pembrolizumab. These receptors were taken from an adult with mismatch repair-deficient cancer.

The chain employs TRBV6-6 and TRBJ1-1; TRBD1 agrees at 7 bases. Germline CDR1 reads MNHNY; CDR2 reads SVGAGI (reference sequence). With 6 bases clipped from V and 4 bases from J, the junction kept 5 bases outside the gene matches. There are 13 residues in the CDR3. CDR3 in amino acids: CASSPQGITEAFF. Written as DNA, the CDR3 is TGTGCCAGCAGCCCACAGGGGATCACTGAAGCTTTCTTT.

The gene calls are TRBV5-6 and TRBJ2-5; D might be TRBD1 or TRBD2, each matching 5 bases. V lost 4 bases to trimming and J lost 4 bases, with 17 bases between them. Germline V gene sequence: CDR1 SGHDT, CDR2 YYEEEE. There are 15 residues in the CDR3. CDR3 bases: TGTGCCAGCAGCCAGCCGATGTCAGGGACAGAGACCCAGTACTTC. This codes for CASSQPMSGTETQYF.

The chain carries TRBV19 and TRBJ1-1; D unclear. The CDR3 consists of 15 residues. The V gene lost 0 bases and the J gene lost 2 bases, with 10 bases spanning the gap. Per germline, CDR1 LNHDA and CDR2 SQIVND (reference sequence). As DNA, the CDR3 is TGTGCCAGTAGTATAGATGCAGCTTTCAACACTGAAGCTTTCTTT. Amino acids: CASSIDAAFNTEAFF.

The chain recombines TRBV5-1 with TRBJ2-7; D is possibly TRBD1 (8 bases). This CDR3 has 15 residues. Trimming pared 2 bases from V and 5 bases from J, leaving 17 bases between. CDR1 and CDR2 from the germline V gene are SGHRS and YFSETQ. The CDR3 DNA is TGCGCCAGCAGCTTAACAGGGGGACTACGGGACGAGCAGTACTTC. It codes for CASSLTGGLRDEQYF.

The V call is TRBV7-9, the J call TRBJ2-3; 7 bases fit TRBD2. The CDR3 totals 16 residues. V shed 5 bases and J 0 bases; nucleotides not matched to a gene: 8. The germline V gene has CDR1 SEHNR and CDR2 FQNEAQ (reference sequence). The CDR3 nucleotides read TGTGCCAGCAGCGTCCGACTAGCAGATAGCACAGATACGCAGTATTTT. This translates into CASSVRLADSTDTQYF.

This chain joins TRBV18 and TRBJ2-3; 8 positions agree with TRBD1. CDR3 size: 15 residues. Germline V gene lookup returns CDR1 KGHSH and CDR2 LQKENI. The V segment lost 5 bases and the J segment 2 bases; nucleotides outside the gene matches: 6. Written as DNA, the CDR3 is TGTGCCAGCTCAAACGGACAGGGAGCCACAGATACGCAGTATTTT. It yields the protein CASSNGQGATDTQYF.